Listed below are T cell receptor beta chains from one sample, sequenced in a study of regulatory T cells in long-lasting Graves disease. TCRdb ran MiXCR on the multiplex PCR reads and lists one entry per CDR3 protein. The sample shows about 220,000 distinct CDR3 sequences, roughly 19% of them seen only once. These data were also filed under a second study, of T cells in Graves' hyperthyroidism and ophthalmopathy.

The sequencing used peripheral blood mononuclear cells (PBMCs), collected at new diagnosis, from a patient treated with antithyroid drugs. These receptor sequences come from a woman aged 25 to 39 with Graves disease. CDR3s leave out the opening cysteine and the closing phenylalanine or tryptophan. Each record gives: V gene, clone size, CDR3 protein. Some rows have no size entry. The others give once, few or many, or a class for an expanded clone.

v_call: TRBV11-2; clone_size: many; cdr3_aa: ASSPTLAGGYGTQY
v_call: TRBV6-2/TRBV6-3; clone_size: .; cdr3_aa: ASSIGARSGVQPQH
v_call: TRBV27; clone_size: many; cdr3_aa: ASSLSGPSGNTIY
v_call: TRBV12-3/TRBV12-4; clone_size: many; cdr3_aa: ASSLGSHRVQETQY
v_call: TRBV5-1; clone_size: .; cdr3_aa: ASSLSGAPVGTDTQY
v_call: TRBV2; clone_size: many; cdr3_aa: ASSVRAFGGARSPLH
v_call: TRBV6-2/TRBV6-3; clone_size: many; cdr3_aa: ASRTGGLDEKLF
v_call: TRBV6-2/TRBV6-3; clone_size: .; cdr3_aa: ASSYGAGKTDTQY
v_call: TRBV7-2; clone_size: few; cdr3_aa: ASSLRGKGQVNTEAF
v_call: TRBV5-8; clone_size: many; cdr3_aa: ASSQSRDTEAF
v_call: TRBV12-3/TRBV12-4; clone_size: many; cdr3_aa: ASRPVGQSMNTEAF
v_call: TRBV14; clone_size: many; cdr3_aa: ASSQARSSYNSPLH
v_call: TRBV27; clone_size: many; cdr3_aa: ASSSWTGGTEAF
v_call: TRBV27; clone_size: few; cdr3_aa: ASGHWGPTGTYGYT
v_call: TRBV18; clone_size: many; cdr3_aa: ASSPNPGAPGGYT
v_call: TRBV28; clone_size: many; cdr3_aa: ASSLERAGRVGSPLH
v_call: TRBV28; clone_size: many; cdr3_aa: ASSLTGGRSQPQH
v_call: TRBV4-2; clone_size: .; cdr3_aa: ASSQLTGPNTEAF
v_call: TRBV2; clone_size: many; cdr3_aa: ASSDNRRTDTQY
v_call: TRBV5-4; clone_size: many; cdr3_aa: ASSFLRQGRNTEAF
v_call: TRBV4-1; clone_size: many; cdr3_aa: ASSREGARMNTEAF
v_call: TRBV20-1; clone_size: .; cdr3_aa: SARRVGGKPLNTEAF
v_call: TRBV27; clone_size: .; cdr3_aa: ASSVVRDTQY
v_call: TRBV2; clone_size: many; cdr3_aa: ASRRQGFYGYT
v_call: TRBV7-2; clone_size: many; cdr3_aa: ASSVGLAVDFNEQF
v_call: TRBV11-3; clone_size: many; cdr3_aa: ASRSRAYNEQF
v_call: TRBV27; clone_size: many; cdr3_aa: ASSVGPGRRTLH
v_call: TRBV9; clone_size: .; cdr3_aa: ASSVRRAGGIAGANVLT
v_call: TRBV3-1; clone_size: many; cdr3_aa: ASSQEDTQY
v_call: TRBV25-1; clone_size: few; cdr3_aa: ASSGTGGSSDTQY
v_call: TRBV2; clone_size: many; cdr3_aa: ASSDLAGPGDTQY
v_call: TRBV28; clone_size: many; cdr3_aa: ASSPPGVSGGNQPQH
v_call: TRBV15; clone_size: many; cdr3_aa: ATSVGLAGGYNEQF
v_call: TRBV6-5; clone_size: few; cdr3_aa: ASSWQGASYEQY
v_call: TRBV4-1; clone_size: few; cdr3_aa: ASSQDGGWNTEAF
v_call: TRBV11-2; clone_size: .; cdr3_aa: ASSLESPAATQY
v_call: TRBV4-1; clone_size: many; cdr3_aa: ASSQGRGRKTNEKLF
v_call: TRBV28; clone_size: many; cdr3_aa: ASNTGVRNQPQH
v_call: TRBV5-5; clone_size: many; cdr3_aa: ASSTGTGDYGYT
v_call: TRBV24-1; clone_size: many; cdr3_aa: ATSAGRQAKDTQY
v_call: TRBV2; clone_size: .; cdr3_aa: ASKPGTENYGYT
v_call: TRBV19; clone_size: few; cdr3_aa: ASGGGGDATNEKLF
v_call: TRBV3-1; clone_size: many; cdr3_aa: ASNRGQGRKNTEAF
v_call: TRBV2; clone_size: many; cdr3_aa: ASSDRRDSDNTEAF
v_call: TRBV4-1; clone_size: .; cdr3_aa: ASSQLFLLNSPLH
v_call: TRBV3-1; clone_size: few; cdr3_aa: ASSQTVGYEQY
v_call: TRBV18; clone_size: many; cdr3_aa: ASSPIGQGVNTGELF
v_call: TRBV28; clone_size: many; cdr3_aa: ASVSWGLAGSNTGELF
v_call: TRBV20-1; clone_size: many; cdr3_aa: SAREWQDLGWGYGYT
v_call: TRBV2; clone_size: many; cdr3_aa: ASSGVRLAGGLSYEQY
v_call: TRBV20-1; clone_size: many; cdr3_aa: SAQGSLEAF
v_call: TRBV30; clone_size: .; cdr3_aa: AWNSGDRTEAF
v_call: TRBV19; clone_size: many; cdr3_aa: ASSATSGSYNEQF
v_call: TRBV4-1; clone_size: .; cdr3_aa: ASSTPGGSTDTQY
v_call: TRBV5-4; clone_size: many; cdr3_aa: ASSFLAGVNTGELF